The rows below give T cell receptor beta chains drawn from one sample of a study of T cell responses to AZD1222 COVID-19 vaccine. TCRdb's copy holds only in-frame clones and misses some; the assay was immunoSEQ multiplex PCR. This table holds 50,000 to 85,000 clones, roughly 78% found once. This specimen was peripheral blood, taken on day 0 of MenACWY control vaccination. The receptors were sampled from an adult in good health. CDR3s include the opening cysteine and the closing phenylalanine or tryptophan.

J,V,CDR3
TRBJ1-5,TRBV30,CAWSYSTGGRNQPQHF
TRBJ1-5,TRBV6-1,CASSEESAQGGNQPQHF
TRBJ1-4,TRBV4-2,CASSQTSTGLEKLFF
TRBJ1-1,TRBV30,CAWRATGFRTEAFF
TRBJ1-1,TRBV5-5,CASSIQGAMGTEAFF
TRBJ2-3,TRBV2,CASTRETDTQYF
TRBJ2-7,TRBV6-5,CASSYAVQEPYEQYF
TRBJ2-7,TRBV28,CASSLSGQGRVHEQYF
TRBJ2-1,TRBV6-6,CASSQEMSRVGEQFF
TRBJ1-2,TRBV11-3,CASSSPPYSLKQGVHGYTF
TRBJ2-4,TRBV5-1,CASSTTGAGNIQYF
TRBJ2-1,TRBV11-2,CASSFGYNEQFF
TRBJ1-5,TRBV28,CASSLWTGELSNQPQHF
TRBJ2-7,TRBV29-1,CSAGLGPNEQYF
TRBJ2-7,TRBV7-2,CASSLDGRTYEQYF
TRBJ2-7,TRBV5-6,CASSFRAADYEQYF
TRBJ1-1,TRBV29-1,CSGGTGAITEAFF
TRBJ2-2,TRBV4-3,CASSQDLGPGELFF
TRBJ2-3,TRBV28,CATLGGQNRDTQYF
TRBJ2-1,TRBV28,CASTATQGLLVWELDEQFF
TRBJ1-5,TRBV2,CASSDRGNNQPQHF
TRBJ2-7,TRBV7-9,CASSLGTSGLGEQYF